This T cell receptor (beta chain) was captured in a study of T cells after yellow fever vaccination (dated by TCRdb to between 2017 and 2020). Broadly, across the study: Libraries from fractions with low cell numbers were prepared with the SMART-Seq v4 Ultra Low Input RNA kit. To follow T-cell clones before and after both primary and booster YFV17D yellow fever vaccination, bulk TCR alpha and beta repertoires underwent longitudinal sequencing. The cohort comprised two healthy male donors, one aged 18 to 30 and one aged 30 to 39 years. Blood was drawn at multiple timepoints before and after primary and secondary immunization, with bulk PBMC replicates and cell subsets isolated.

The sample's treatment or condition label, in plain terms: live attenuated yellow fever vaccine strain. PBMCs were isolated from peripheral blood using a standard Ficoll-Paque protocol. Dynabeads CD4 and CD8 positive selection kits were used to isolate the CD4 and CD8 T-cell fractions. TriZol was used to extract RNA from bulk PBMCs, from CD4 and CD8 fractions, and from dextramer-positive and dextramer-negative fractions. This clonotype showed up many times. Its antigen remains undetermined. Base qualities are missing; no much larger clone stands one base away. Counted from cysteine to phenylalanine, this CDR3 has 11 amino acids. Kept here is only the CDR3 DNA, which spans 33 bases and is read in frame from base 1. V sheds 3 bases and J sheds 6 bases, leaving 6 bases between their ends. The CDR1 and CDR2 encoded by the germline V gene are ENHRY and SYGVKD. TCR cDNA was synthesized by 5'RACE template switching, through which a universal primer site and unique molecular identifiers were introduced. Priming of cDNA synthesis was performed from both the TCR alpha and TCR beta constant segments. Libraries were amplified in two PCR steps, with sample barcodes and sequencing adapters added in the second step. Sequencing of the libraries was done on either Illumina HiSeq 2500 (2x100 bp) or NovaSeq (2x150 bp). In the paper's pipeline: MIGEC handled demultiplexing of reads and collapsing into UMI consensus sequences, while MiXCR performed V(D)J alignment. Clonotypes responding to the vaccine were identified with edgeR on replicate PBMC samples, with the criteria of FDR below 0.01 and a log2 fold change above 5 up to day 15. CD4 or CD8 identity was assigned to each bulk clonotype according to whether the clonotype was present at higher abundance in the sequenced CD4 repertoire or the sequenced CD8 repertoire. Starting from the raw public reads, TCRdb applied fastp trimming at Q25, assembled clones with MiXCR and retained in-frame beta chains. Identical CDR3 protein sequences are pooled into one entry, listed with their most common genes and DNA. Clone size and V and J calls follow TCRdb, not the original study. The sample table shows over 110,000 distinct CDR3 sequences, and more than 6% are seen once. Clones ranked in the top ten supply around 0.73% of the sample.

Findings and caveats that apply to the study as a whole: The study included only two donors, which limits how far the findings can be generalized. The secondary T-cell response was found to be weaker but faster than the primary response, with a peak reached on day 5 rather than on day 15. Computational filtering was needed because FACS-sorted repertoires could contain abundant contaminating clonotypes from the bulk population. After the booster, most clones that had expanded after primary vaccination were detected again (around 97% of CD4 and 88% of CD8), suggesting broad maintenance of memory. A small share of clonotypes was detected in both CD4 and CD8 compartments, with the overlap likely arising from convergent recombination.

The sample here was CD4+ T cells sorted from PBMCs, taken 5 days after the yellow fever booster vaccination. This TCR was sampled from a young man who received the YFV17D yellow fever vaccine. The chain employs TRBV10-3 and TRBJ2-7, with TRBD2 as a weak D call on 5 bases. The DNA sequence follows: TGTGCCATCAGTGAACTAGGCGAGCAGTACTTC. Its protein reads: CAISELGEQYF.